This entry lists 15 T cell receptor beta chains sequenced from one sample in a study of cytomegalovirus exposure and HLA in healthy donors. The PCR used 60 Vbeta and 13 Jbeta primers. Assay: immunoSEQ multiplex PCR; the TCRdb copy retains only in-frame clones and omits some. The data contain about 130,000 clones, approximately 82% of them singletons. Sequenced material: PBMCs. All receptors derive from a boy younger than 10 in good health and CMV-seronegative.

The CDR3 sequence: CASSSSSRGRGWTEAFF. The CDR3 nucleotides read TGTGCCAGCAGTTCTTCCTCCAGGGGGCGAGGGTGGACTGAAGCTTTCTTT. The chain combines TRBV28 with TRBJ1-1; 8 bases line up with TRBD1. Germline V gene sequence: CDR1 MDHEN, CDR2 SYDVKM. This CDR3 contains 17 residues. The V gene end was trimmed by 4 bases and the J gene end by 5 bases; junction bases not matched to a gene: 15.

In regard to this clone: Other DNA sequences in this specimen translate into the identical CDR3. This chain uses TRBV5-6 with TRBJ2-5, with 12 bases identical to TRBD2. Unmatched junction bases numbered 4, after V lost 1 base and J lost 3 bases. The germline gives CDR1 SGHDT, CDR2 YYEEEE. This CDR3 contains 16 residues. Here the CDR3 reads CASSLWASGGEETQYF. CDR3 coding DNA: TGTGCCAGCAGCTTGTGGGCTAGCGGGGGGGAAGAGACCCAGTACTTC.

This clone was found once. CDR3 amino acids: CASSLAGAYTEAFF. The CDR3 DNA reads TGTGCCAGCAGTCTGGCAGGGGCTTACACTGAAGCTTTCTTT. V is TRBV25-1 and J is TRBJ1-1, with D maybe TRBD1 (6 bases). Trimming took 5 bases from V and 3 from J, leaving 13 bases between them. Germline values: CDR1 MGHDK, CDR2 SYGVNS. The CDR3 contains 14 residues.

CDR3 loop: CASSFPGKETQYF. Here the CDR3 DNA reads TGTGCCAGCAGCTTTCCAGGGAAAGAGACCCAGTACTTC. The chain has TRBV5-6 and TRBJ2-5; D possibly corresponds to TRBD1 (5 bases). V dropped 2 bases and J dropped 3 bases, with 8 bases sitting between them. Germline V CDR1 and CDR2: SGHDT, YYEEEE. The CDR3 totals 13 residues.

This clone was observed a single time. CDR3: CASSWGEEGNYEQYF. CDR3 sequence (DNA): TGTGCCAGCAGTTGGGGTGAGGAGGGAAACTACGAGCAGTACTTC. The J gene is TRBJ2-7, the V gene TRBV28; a weak D match, TRBD2 (6 bases). Trimming pared 4 bases from V and 3 bases from J, leaving 16 bases between. Per the germline V gene, CDR1 is MDHEN and CDR2 is SYDVKM. CDR3 length equals 15 residues.

The chain uses TRBV2 and TRBJ2-7; maybe TRBD2 (6 bases). The CDR3 covers 12 residues. The ends were cut back, 7 bases at V and 6 bases at J, with 13 bases in the middle. The germline gives CDR1 SNHLY, CDR2 FYNNEI. In nucleotides, the CDR3 is TGTGCCAGCAAGCGGGTGGAGGTCGAGCAGTACTTC. This encodes CASKRVEVEQYF.

V and J are TRBV4-3 and TRBJ2-1, with D tentatively TRBD2 (6 bases). The germline V gene encodes CDR1 LGHNA and CDR2 YSLEER. V was cut by 2 bases and J by 6 bases, with 17 bases left in between. This CDR3 spans 16 amino acids. CDR3 region: CASSQQTPGTPNEQFF. Here the CDR3 DNA reads TGCGCCAGCAGCCAACAGACCCCCGGGACTCCCAATGAGCAGTTCTTC.

V gene TRBV2 combines with J gene TRBJ1-2; 9 bases are shared with TRBD1. The J segment lost 4 bases and the V segment lost 8 bases, leaving 14 bases of the junction unmatched. Germline lookup yields CDR1 SNHLY and CDR2 FYNNEI. This CDR3 contains 16 residues. CDR3 amino acids: CASGPNTGTGTYGYTF. In nucleotides, the CDR3 is TGTGCCAGCGGGCCGAACACCGGGACAGGGACCTATGGCTACACCTTC.

This chain connects TRBV6-5 to TRBJ1-1; 9 bases are shared with TRBD1. In germline, CDR1 is MNHEY, CDR2 SVGAGI. The CDR3 runs 13 residues. The ends lost 8 bases at V and 7 bases at J; junction bases unmatched: 8. The CDR3 DNA reads as TGTGCCAGCGGCCCTACAGGGGGCAATGAAGCTTTCTTT. It is translated as CASGPTGGNEAFF.

This sequence joins TRBV5-1 and TRBJ2-5, with a possible D match to TRBD1 (5 bases). V shed 4 bases and J shed 5 bases, with 12 bases lying between them. This CDR3 has 13 residues. From germline, CDR1 is SGHRS and CDR2 YFSETQ. CDR3 in amino acids: CASSEQVTETQYF. The CDR3 region has the DNA TGCGCCAGCAGCGAACAGGTCACCGAGACCCAGTACTTC.

V is TRBV6-1 and J is TRBJ1-2; maybe TRBD1 (6 bases). In germline, CDR1 is MNHNS, CDR2 SASEGT. There are 15 residues in the CDR3. The V end was cut by 4 bases, the J end by 7 bases, with 19 bases between. The CDR3 spells CASSADRPKVAGYTF. In DNA form, the CDR3 reads TGTGCCAGCAGTGCCGACAGGCCCAAGGTGGCTGGCTACACCTTC.

The V call is TRBV18, the J call TRBJ2-3; D is undetermined. This CDR3 has 13 residues. V was trimmed by 5 bases and J by 1 base, leaving 7 bases between them. Germline V gene sequence: CDR1 KGHSH, CDR2 LQKENI. CDR3 coding DNA: TGTGCCAGCTCAAGCGACCGCACAGATACGCAGTATTTT. This gives the protein CASSSDRTDTQYF.

The V gene is TRBV7-3, the J gene TRBJ2-5; 12 bases are a match to TRBD2. V shed 5 bases and J 4 bases; nucleotides not matched to a gene: 5. Germline V gene sequence: CDR1 SGHTA, CDR2 FQGTGA. This CDR3 has 15 amino acids. CDR3 sequence: CASSRTTSGGETQYF. DNA for the CDR3: TGTGCCAGCAGCCGTACGACTAGCGGGGGAGAGACCCAGTACTTC. Filled out from reference TRBV7-3 and TRBJ2-5, the complete variable domain reads GAGVSQTPSNKVTEKGKYVELRCDPISGHTALYWYRQSLGQGPEFLIYFQGTGAADDSGLPNDRFFAVRPEGSVSTLKIQRTERGDSAVYLCASSRTTSGGETQYFGPGTRLLVL.

The rearrangement links TRBV4-2 to TRBJ2-7; 8 positions match TRBD1. The CDR3 contains 16 residues. V lost 0 bases to trimming and J lost 4 bases; unmatched junction nucleotides: 8. Per germline, CDR1 LGHNA and CDR2 YNFKEQ. CDR3 sequence reads: CASSQDGAGGGYEQYF. The CDR3 DNA follows: TGTGCCAGCAGCCAAGACGGGGCAGGGGGCGGGTACGAGCAGTACTTC.

This sequence joins TRBV5-1 and TRBJ2-5, with 13 bases matching TRBD2. V shed 3 bases, J shed 3 bases, and the junction held 5 bases outside the gene matches. CDR3 length: 16 amino acids. Germline assignment: CDR1 SGHRS and CDR2 YFSETQ. This chain's CDR3 is CASSWDGLAGEETQYF. The CDR3 DNA follows: TGCGCCAGCAGCTGGGACGGACTAGCGGGAGAAGAGACCCAGTACTTC.